These T cell receptor beta chains were read from a single sample in a study of T cell responses to AZD1222 COVID-19 vaccine. Sequencing was performed with immunoSEQ multiplex PCR; in TCRdb, only in-frame clones are kept and a portion is missing. The table has 110,000 or so clones, approximately 90% seen once. The specimen comprised peripheral blood, sampled 28 days after the second AZD1222 dose. Receptor source: an adult who received the AZD1222 COVID-19 vaccine. CDR3s include the opening cysteine and the closing phenylalanine or tryptophan. Each record gives: D gene, V gene, J gene, CDR3 protein, CDR3 DNA. A D gene is named only where the DNA matches it firmly.

D gene: TRBD1; V gene: TRBV5-5; J gene: TRBJ2-7; CDR3 protein: CASSLADRGIYEQYF; CDR3 DNA: TGTGCCAGCAGCTTAGCGGACAGGGGGATTTACGAGCAGTACTTC
D gene: .; V gene: TRBV7-3; J gene: TRBJ1-1; CDR3 protein: CASSPAKNTEAFF; CDR3 DNA: TGTGCCAGCAGCCCCGCCAAGAACACTGAAGCTTTCTTT
D gene: .; V gene: TRBV15; J gene: TRBJ1-1; CDR3 protein: CATSRAAGEGTEAFF; CDR3 DNA: TGTGCCACCAGCAGAGCAGCTGGCGAAGGCACTGAAGCTTTCTTT
D gene: .; V gene: TRBV5-1; J gene: TRBJ2-6; CDR3 protein: CASSANREVSGANVLTF; CDR3 DNA: TGCGCCAGCAGCGCAAACAGGGAAGTATCTGGGGCCAACGTCCTGACTTTC
D gene: .; V gene: TRBV27; J gene: TRBJ2-7; CDR3 protein: CASSLEGNEQYF; CDR3 DNA: TGTGCCAGCAGTTTAGAGGGTAACGAGCAGTACTTC
D gene: TRBD1; V gene: TRBV6-4; J gene: TRBJ1-1; CDR3 protein: CASSSGGRTEAFF; CDR3 DNA: TGTGCCAGCAGCTCAGGGGGCAGGACTGAAGCTTTCTTT
D gene: .; V gene: TRBV19; J gene: TRBJ2-1; CDR3 protein: CASSIWDPTYGQFF; CDR3 DNA: TGTGCCAGTAGTATTTGGGACCCTACGTATGGGCAGTTCTTC
D gene: .; V gene: TRBV6-5; J gene: TRBJ1-3; CDR3 protein: CASSGGNTIYF; CDR3 DNA: TGTGCCAGCAGCGGTGGAAACACCATATATTTT
D gene: .; V gene: TRBV3-1/TRBV3-2; J gene: TRBJ2-4; CDR3 protein: CASSRSAQGSAKNIQYF; CDR3 DNA: TGTGCCAGCAGCCGCAGCGCACAGGGTTCGGCCAAAAACATTCAGTACTTC
D gene: TRBD2; V gene: TRBV10-1; J gene: TRBJ2-3; CDR3 protein: CASSESRTSGGAATDTQYF; CDR3 DNA: TGCGCCAGCAGTGAGTCGAGGACTAGCGGGGGGGCTGCGACAGATACGCAGTATTTT
D gene: .; V gene: TRBV19; J gene: TRBJ1-1; CDR3 protein: CASSIKYRAKDTEAFF; CDR3 DNA: TGTGCCAGTAGTATAAAATACAGGGCAAAGGACACTGAAGCTTTCTTT
D gene: .; V gene: TRBV2; J gene: TRBJ1-4; CDR3 protein: CASSGGIREKLFF; CDR3 DNA: TGTGCCAGCAGTGGAGGGATCCGTGAAAAACTGTTTTTT
D gene: .; V gene: TRBV11-2; J gene: TRBJ2-3; CDR3 protein: CASTTGPVRTDTQYF; CDR3 DNA: TGTGCCAGCACCACCGGGCCGGTCCGCACAGATACGCAGTATTTT
D gene: .; V gene: TRBV5-4; J gene: TRBJ1-1; CDR3 protein: CASSLEAGAATEAFF; CDR3 DNA: TGTGCCAGCAGCTTGGAGGCAGGGGCGGCCACTGAAGCTTTCTTT
D gene: TRBD2; V gene: TRBV13; J gene: TRBJ2-5; CDR3 protein: CASSKVGGTETQYF; CDR3 DNA: TGTGCCAGCAGCAAAGTCGGGGGGACAGAGACCCAGTACTTC